The clone carrying this T cell receptor beta chain was picked up one time. V dropped 3 bases and J dropped 8 bases, with 16 bases sitting between them. The germline gives CDR1 MNHNS, CDR2 SASEGT. The CDR3 has 15 residues. The protocol was immunoSEQ multiplex PCR, while the TCRdb copy is restricted to in-frame clones and leaves out a portion. The sample yields under 15,000 clones, 50% to 70% seen once. The data originate from a study of neoadjuvant anti-PD-1 for oral cavity cancer. Sequenced material: PBMCs, taken before nivolumab (anti-PD-1) treatment. The receptor comes from a person aged 35 to 85 with oral cavity squamous cell carcinoma. The chain links TRBV6-1 to TRBJ1-4; perhaps TRBD1 as D (5 bases). The CDR3 DNA is TGTGCCAGCAGTGACAGGGTGGGTCTGGGGGAAAAACTGTTTTTT. Translated: CASSDRVGLGEKLFF.